The 13 T cell receptor beta chains given below trace back to one sample, sequenced in a study of T cells expressing NK-cell markers. From the 5' RACE reads, TCRdb lists one entry per CDR3 protein and no DNA. Recorded here are approximately 6,000 distinct CDR3 sequences; the top ten clones represent about 60%. Sequencing was done on a sample of blood T cells: a sorted CD56 or NKG2C T cell subset, CD4+ or CD8+ T cells, or bulk PBMC T cells (not recorded which). The receptors come from a man between 18 and 35 years old in good health.

The J gene is TRBJ2-1, the V gene TRBV15; TCRdb indicates TRBD2, and absent DNA this call remains unverified. This CDR3 is 15 amino acids long. From germline, CDR1 is LNHNV and CDR2 YYDKDF (reference sequence). This chain's CDR3 is CATSREREGHNEQFF. Based on the CDR3 plus reference TRBV15 and TRBJ2-1, the full variable domain is DAMVIQNPRYQVTQFGKPVTLSCSQTLNHNVMYWYQQKSSQAPKLLFHYYDKDFNNEADTPDNFQSRRPNTSFCFLDIRSPGLGDTAMYLCATSREREGHNEQFFGPGTRLTVL.

The rearrangement links TRBV20-1 to TRBJ2-7; TCRdb indicates TRBD1, and absent DNA this call remains unverified. The germline V gene has CDR1 DFQATT and CDR2 SNEGSKA (reference sequence). The CDR3 spans 13 residues. The chain's CDR3 is CSARGVEVSEQYF.

V gene TRBV12-3 or TRBV12-4 combines with J gene TRBJ1-1; lacking DNA, the TRBD1 call made by TCRdb goes unchecked. The CDR3 spans 18 residues. The CDR3 sequence is CASSATAVGQGDQTEAFF.

V and J are TRBV20-1 and TRBJ2-3; TCRdb selects TRBD2, and the lack of DNA leaves this call unchecked. Germline CDR1 reads DFQATT; CDR2 reads SNEGSKA (reference sequence). The CDR3 has 16 residues. This CDR3 reads CSARRLAGALGDTQYF.

This sequence joins TRBV6-4 and TRBJ2-7; TCRdb calls TRBD1, which cannot be checked without DNA. Germline V lookup: CDR1 MRHNA, CDR2 SNTAGT. CDR3 length: 15 amino acids. This chain's CDR3 is CASSDPGTLPTEQYF.

The chain has TRBV20-1 and TRBJ1-1. The CDR3 sequence is 14 residues long. Germline CDR1 DFQATT, CDR2 SNEGSKA (reference sequence). The chain's CDR3 is CSARVGRGPTEAFF.

This chain links TRBV30 with TRBJ1-1; TCRdb outputs TRBD1, but without DNA this stays unchecked. The CDR3 loop spans 13 amino acids. The germline CDR1 and CDR2 sequences are GTSNPN and SVGIG (reference sequence). The CDR3 reads CAWRSQGGTEAFF.

This sequence joins TRBV7-8 and TRBJ2-2. CDR1 and CDR2 from the germline V gene are SGHVS and FQNEAQ. There are 15 residues in the CDR3. CDR3 sequence reads: CASSLPRSGTGELFF.

J is TRBJ2-3 and V is TRBV20-1; there is no DNA to check the TCRdb D call of TRBD2. This CDR3 region has 16 residues. CDR1 DFQATT and CDR2 SNEGSKA come from the germline V gene (reference sequence). CDR3 protein: CSAQPQLAGGSDTQYF.

According to its frequency, this clonotype is medium-sized (0.01 to 0.1%). The chain uses TRBV20-1 and TRBJ2-2; TCRdb calls TRBD2, which cannot be checked without DNA. The CDR3 contains 14 residues. The V gene's germline CDR1 is DFQATT and CDR2 SNEGSKA (reference sequence). CDR3 sequence reads: CSARLAGDTGELFF.

Measured by frequency, this clonotype is medium-sized. The J gene is TRBJ2-2, the V gene TRBV29-1; with no DNA, the TCRdb D assignment of TRBD2 cannot be verified. Germline CDR1 is SQVTM and CDR2 is ANQGSEA. The CDR3 has 16 amino acids. CDR3 in amino acids: CSVVLAGGPHTGELFF.

The CDR3 here is CASSSQPGPNEAFF. V is TRBV7-9 and J is TRBJ1-1. This CDR3 is 14 amino acids long. Germline values: CDR1 SEHNR, CDR2 FQNEAQ (reference sequence).

The chain has TRBV10-1 and TRBJ2-1; TCRdb calls TRBD2, which cannot be checked without DNA. Germline V gene lookup returns CDR1 WNHNN and CDR2 SYGVQD (reference sequence). This CDR3 is 15 amino acids long. CDR3 protein: CASRAGRASVNEQFF.